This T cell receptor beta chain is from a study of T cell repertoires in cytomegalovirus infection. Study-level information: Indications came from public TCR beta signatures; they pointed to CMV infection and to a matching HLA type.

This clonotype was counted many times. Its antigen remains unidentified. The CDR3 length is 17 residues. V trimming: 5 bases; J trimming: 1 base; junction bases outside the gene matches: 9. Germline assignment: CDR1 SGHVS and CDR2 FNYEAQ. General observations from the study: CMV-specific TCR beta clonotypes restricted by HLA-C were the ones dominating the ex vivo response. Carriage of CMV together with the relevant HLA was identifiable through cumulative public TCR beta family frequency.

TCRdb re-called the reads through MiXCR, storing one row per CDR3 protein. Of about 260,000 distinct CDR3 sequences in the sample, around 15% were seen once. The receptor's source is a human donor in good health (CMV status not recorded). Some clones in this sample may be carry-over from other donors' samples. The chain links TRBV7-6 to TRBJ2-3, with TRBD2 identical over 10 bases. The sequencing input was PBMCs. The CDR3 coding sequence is TGTGCCAGCAGCAAGCTTGCCGGGACTAGCGGCACAGATACGCAGTATTTT. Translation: CASSKLAGTSGTDTQYF.